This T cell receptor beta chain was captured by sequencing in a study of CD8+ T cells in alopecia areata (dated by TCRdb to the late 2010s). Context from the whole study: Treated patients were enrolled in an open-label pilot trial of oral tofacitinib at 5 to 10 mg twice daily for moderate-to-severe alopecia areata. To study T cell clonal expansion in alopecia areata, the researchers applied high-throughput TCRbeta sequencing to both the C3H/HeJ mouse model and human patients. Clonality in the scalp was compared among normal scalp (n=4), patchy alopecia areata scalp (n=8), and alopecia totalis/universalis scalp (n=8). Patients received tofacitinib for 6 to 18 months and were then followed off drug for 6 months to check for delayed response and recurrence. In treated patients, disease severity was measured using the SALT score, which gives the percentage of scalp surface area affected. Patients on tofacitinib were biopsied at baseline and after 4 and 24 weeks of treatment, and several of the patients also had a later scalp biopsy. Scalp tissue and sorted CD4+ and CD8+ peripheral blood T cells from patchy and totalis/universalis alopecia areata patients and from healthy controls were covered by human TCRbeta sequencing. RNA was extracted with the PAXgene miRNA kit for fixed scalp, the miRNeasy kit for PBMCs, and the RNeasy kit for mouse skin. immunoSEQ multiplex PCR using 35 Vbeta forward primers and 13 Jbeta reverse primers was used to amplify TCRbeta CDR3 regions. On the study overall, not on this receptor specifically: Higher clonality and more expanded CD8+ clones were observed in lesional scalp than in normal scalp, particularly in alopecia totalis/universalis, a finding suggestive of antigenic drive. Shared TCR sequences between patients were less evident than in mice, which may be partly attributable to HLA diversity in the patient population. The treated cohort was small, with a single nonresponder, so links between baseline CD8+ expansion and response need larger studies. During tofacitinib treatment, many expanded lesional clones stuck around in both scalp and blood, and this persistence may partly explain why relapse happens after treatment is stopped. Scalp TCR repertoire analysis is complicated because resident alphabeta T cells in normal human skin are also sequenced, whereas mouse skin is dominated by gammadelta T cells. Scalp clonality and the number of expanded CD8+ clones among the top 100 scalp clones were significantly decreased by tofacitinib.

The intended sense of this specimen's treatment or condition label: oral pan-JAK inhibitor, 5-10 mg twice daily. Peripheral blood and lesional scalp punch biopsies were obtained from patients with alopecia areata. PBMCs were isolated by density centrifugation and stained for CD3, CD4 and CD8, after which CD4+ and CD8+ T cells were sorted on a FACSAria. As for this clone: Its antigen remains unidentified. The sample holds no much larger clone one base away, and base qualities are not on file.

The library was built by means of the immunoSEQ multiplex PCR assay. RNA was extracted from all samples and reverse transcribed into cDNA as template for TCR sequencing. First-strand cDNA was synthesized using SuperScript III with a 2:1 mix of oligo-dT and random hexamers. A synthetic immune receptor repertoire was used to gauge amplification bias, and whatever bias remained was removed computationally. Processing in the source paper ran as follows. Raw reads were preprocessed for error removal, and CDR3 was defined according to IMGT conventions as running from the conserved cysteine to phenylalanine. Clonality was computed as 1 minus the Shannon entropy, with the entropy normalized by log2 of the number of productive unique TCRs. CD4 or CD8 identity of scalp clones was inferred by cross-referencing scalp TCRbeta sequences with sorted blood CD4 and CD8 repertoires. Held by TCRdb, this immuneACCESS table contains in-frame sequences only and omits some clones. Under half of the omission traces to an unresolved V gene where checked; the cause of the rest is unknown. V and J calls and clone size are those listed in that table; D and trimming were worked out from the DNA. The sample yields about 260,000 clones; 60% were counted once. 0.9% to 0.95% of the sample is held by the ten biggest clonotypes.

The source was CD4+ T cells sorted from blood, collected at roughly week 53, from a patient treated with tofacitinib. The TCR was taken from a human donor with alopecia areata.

The CDR3 has the sequence CASSLALITIGYTF. The DNA is as follows: TGTGCCAGCAGCTTAGCCCTGATAACCATTGGCTACACCTTC. The rearrangement combines TRBV7-9 with TRBJ1-2; confidence is insufficient to name the D gene. Including cysteine and phenylalanine, the CDR3 has 14 amino acids. Only the CDR3 DNA stays, 42 bases, in frame from base 1. The trim is 0 bases for V and 7 bases for J, with a gap of 12 bases between the germline ends. The germline V gene (reference sequence) sets CDR1 to SEHNR and CDR2 to FQNEAQ.